The 32 T cell receptor beta chains in this list originate from one sample, sequenced in a study of shared clonotypes between healthy human individuals. Assay used: immunoSEQ multiplex PCR; TCRdb lists only in-frame clones, some missing. In the table there are fewer than 850,000 clones, about 90% of which are singletons. The specimen sequenced was memory CD8+ T cells from PBMCs. Noted subset: CD45RO+ cells pooled with CCR7-negative TemRA cells. The source of these receptors is a man aged 18 to 35 in good health. Some clones in this sample may be carry-over from other donors' samples.

The rearrangement uses TRBV28 and TRBJ2-7; D is perhaps TRBD1 (5 bases). This CDR3 is 15 amino acids long. The germline V gene has CDR1 MDHEN and CDR2 SYDVKM. The V and J ends lost 6 bases and 5 bases respectively, with 20 bases between them. This CDR3 is CASRPSTEFGHEQYF. CDR3 bases: TGTGCCAGCAGACCTTCGACAGAATTTGGTCACGAGCAGTACTTC.

J is TRBJ1-2 and V is TRBV2; the D is unclear. Germline V CDR1 and CDR2: SNHLY, FYNNEI. Trimming removed 10 bases from V and 4 bases from J, with 13 bases in between. This CDR3 region has 12 residues. The CDR3 region is CAIPGGRYGYTF. In nucleotides, the CDR3 is TGTGCCATCCCGGGCGGCCGCTATGGCTACACCTTC. The full variable domain, with the rest looked up from reference TRBV2 and TRBJ1-2, is EPEVTQTPSHQVTQMGQEVILRCVPISNHLYFYWYRQILGQKVEFLVSFYNNEISEKSEIFDDQFSVERPDGSNFTLKIRSTKLEDSAMYFCAIPGGRYGYTFGSGTRLTVV.

This chain joins TRBV4-1 and TRBJ1-5; D is possibly TRBD1 (5 bases). Germline CDR1 and CDR2: MGHRA and YSYEKL. Trimming removed 4 bases from V and 3 bases from J, with 13 bases in between. The CDR3 is made up of 15 amino acids. CDR3 coding DNA: TGCGCCAGCAGCCCTTTGGGGACGGTCAATCAGCCCCAGCATTTT. Protein: CASSPLGTVNQPQHF.

The chain employs TRBV13 and TRBJ2-5; the D gene could be TRBD1 or TRBD2 (5 bases each). Germline CDR1 reads PRHDT; CDR2 reads FYEKMQ (reference sequence). Trimming cost V 5 bases and J 5 bases, with 18 bases left between them. The CDR3 is 15 amino acids. As DNA, the CDR3 is TGTGCCAGCAGCCCCCCGGGACGCAATGGGGAGACCCAGTACTTC. Residues: CASSPPGRNGETQYF.

The J gene is TRBJ2-3, the V gene TRBV29-1; D is unclear. The V end lost 5 bases, the J end lost 9 bases, and 9 bases lay between the germline ends. Per the germline V gene, CDR1 is SQVTM and CDR2 is ANQGSEA. This CDR3 is built from 10 residues. The CDR3 is CSVIGRTQYF. DNA of the CDR3: TGCAGCGTTATTGGGCGGACGCAGTATTTT.

The chain employs TRBV9 and TRBJ2-2; 9 nucleotides match TRBD2. V was pared by 7 bases and J by 8 bases, with 12 bases of the junction left unmatched. CDR1 and CDR2 (germline): SGDLS, YYNGEE. CDR3 length: 15 amino acids. The CDR3 is CASGEGGLAIGELFF. DNA for the CDR3: TGTGCCAGCGGGGAGGGTGGACTAGCGATTGGGGAGCTGTTTTTT.

The chain has TRBV4-1 and TRBJ2-1, with 8 bases aligning to TRBD2. V gave up 1 base and J gave up 7 bases; unmatched junction bases: 18. The CDR3 consists of 19 residues. CDR1 is MGHRA and CDR2 is YSYEKL in the germline V gene. The CDR3 nucleotides are TGCGCCAGCAGCCAAGGATTTGTGGCCAGGATCCGCGGGGGGAATGAGCAGTTCTTC. It yields the protein CASSQGFVARIRGGNEQFF.

The rearrangement uses TRBV5-1 and TRBJ1-2, with D unclear. Germline CDR1 and CDR2: SGHRS and YFSETQ. The CDR3 consists of 14 residues. The V gene lost 0 bases and the J gene lost 5 bases, with 11 bases spanning the gap. CDR3 DNA: TGCGCCAGCAGCTTGGTGCCGGTCGGGTATGGCTACACCTTC. Encoded protein: CASSLVPVGYGYTF.

The chain is built from TRBV7-9 and TRBJ2-6; D is ambiguous. This CDR3 contains 14 residues. With 6 bases removed from V and 0 bases from J, the gap between germline ends came to 6 bases. Germline V gene data show CDR1 as SEHNR and CDR2 as FQNEAQ (reference sequence). CDR3 bases: TGTGCCAGCAGGTCCGGCTCTGGGGCCAACGTCCTGACTTTC. This encodes CASRSGSGANVLTF.

The chain is built from TRBV27 and TRBJ1-1; D perhaps matches TRBD1 (5 bases). Germline values: CDR1 MNHEY, CDR2 SMNVEV (reference sequence). V was cut by 5 bases and J by 8 bases, with 15 bases left in between. The CDR3 is made up of 13 amino acids. The CDR3 bases are TGTGCCAGCAGTCCCTGGACACTCCGGGAAGCTTTCTTT. This gives the protein CASSPWTLREAFF.

This clone showed up just once. The chain employs TRBV5-1 and TRBJ2-1; 16 bases line up with TRBD2. The V segment lost 0 bases and the J segment 3 bases; nucleotides outside the gene matches: 6. The germline V gene encodes CDR1 SGHRS and CDR2 YFSETQ. CDR3 length: 19 amino acids. The CDR3 coding sequence is TGCGCCAGCAGCTTGGAGGGACTAGCGGGAGGGCCTTACTACAATGAGCAGTTCTTC. Its translation is CASSLEGLAGGPYYNEQFF.

With respect to this clone: A much larger clone is a single base away; this may be a read error. Other DNA variants within this sample encode the same CDR3. This sequence joins TRBV14 and TRBJ2-5; 9 nucleotides line up with TRBD2. Germline trimming cut 4 bases from V and 5 bases from J; bases unmatched to any gene: 11. This CDR3 has 16 amino acids. Germline-derived CDR1 and CDR2 are SGHDN and FVKESK. The CDR3 spells CASSLGLAGRKETQYF. The CDR3 coding sequence is TGTGCCAGCAGCCTGGGGCTAGCGGGAAGGAAGGAGACCCAGTACTTC.

This clone was detected a few times. The chain combines TRBV27 with TRBJ1-2; no clear D gene. The CDR3 runs 13 residues. Trimming took 3 bases from V and 5 from J, leaving 10 bases between them. Germline V CDR1 and CDR2: MNHEY, SMNVEV (reference sequence). The CDR3 spells CASSFGVQYGYTF. The CDR3 DNA reads as TGTGCCAGCAGTTTCGGGGTCCAATATGGCTACACCTTC.

This clone was observed a single time. The V call is TRBV7-8, the J call TRBJ2-1; possible D gene TRBD1, 6 bases. Germline V CDR1 and CDR2: SGHVS, FQNEAQ. Trimming took 4 bases from V and 7 from J, leaving 17 bases between them. The CDR3 spans 15 residues. The CDR3 sequence is CASSWGAGASNEQFF. In nucleotides, the CDR3 is TGTGCCAGCAGCTGGGGAGCAGGGGCTTCAAATGAGCAGTTCTTC. Filled out from reference TRBV7-8 and TRBJ2-1, the complete variable domain reads GAGVSQSPRYKVAKRGQDVALRCDPISGHVSLFWYQQALGQGPEFLTYFQNEAQLDKSGLPSDRFFAERPEGSVSTLKIQRTQQEDSAVYLCASSWGAGASNEQFFGPGTRLTVL.

This chain links TRBV12-5 with TRBJ2-1; D may match TRBD1 or TRBD2 (6 bases each). Germline V gene lookup returns CDR1 LGHNT and CDR2 FRNRAP. Trimming removed 2 bases at V and 1 base at J, with 9 bases between. The CDR3 length is 15 residues. In DNA, the CDR3 is TGTGCTAGTGGTTTGCAAGGGGGGTCCTACAATGAGCAGTTCTTC. As protein: CASGLQGGSYNEQFF.

V and J are TRBV19 and TRBJ1-5; 7 bases fit TRBD1. Germline assignment: CDR1 LNHDA and CDR2 SQIVND (reference sequence). V shed 1 base, J shed 2 bases, and the junction held 8 bases outside the gene matches. CDR3 length: 17 residues. Here the CDR3 reads CASSIVEGAAGNQPQHF. The CDR3 nucleotides read TGTGCCAGTAGTATAGTTGAGGGGGCTGCTGGCAATCAGCCCCAGCATTTT.

The gene calls are TRBV27 and TRBJ2-7; D is possibly TRBD2 (6 bases). CDR3 length: 13 residues. CDR1 MNHEY and CDR2 SMNVEV come from the germline V gene (reference sequence). V lost 3 bases and J 4 bases, leaving 10 bases between the germline ends. CDR3 DNA sequence: TGTGCCAGCAGTTTTCGTGCGGGGTACGAGCAGTACTTC. Protein: CASSFRAGYEQYF.

The CDR3 sequence: CASRGTSYSETQYF. The CDR3 nucleotides read TGTGCCAGCCGGGGGACTAGTTATTCAGAGACCCAGTACTTC. V gene TRBV27 combines with J gene TRBJ2-5; 8 nucleotides align to TRBD2. The CDR3 consists of 14 residues. With 8 bases clipped from V and 4 bases from J, the junction kept 9 bases outside the gene matches. The germline V gene has CDR1 MNHEY and CDR2 SMNVEV (reference sequence).

This chain connects TRBV7-9 to TRBJ2-1, with D perhaps being TRBD1 or TRBD2 (5 bases each). V lost 4 bases, J lost 9 bases, and 7 bases lay in between. The germline V gene has CDR1 SEHNR and CDR2 FQNEAQ (reference sequence). CDR3 length: 11 amino acids. The CDR3 DNA reads as TGTGCCAGCAGCTGGGGACGTGAGCAGTTCTTC. This encodes CASSWGREQFF.

The rearrangement joins TRBV5-8 to TRBJ1-4; D is uncertain. Per the germline V gene, CDR1 is SGHTS and CDR2 is YDEGEE. V shed 4 bases and J shed 0 bases, with 13 bases lying between them. This CDR3 is built from 16 residues. The CDR3 DNA follows: TGTGCCAGCAGCCCGTCAGGAAGAGCAACTAATGAAAAACTGTTTTTT. This encodes CASSPSGRATNEKLFF.

For the CDR3, the DNA is TGTGCCAGCAGTTACTCTAAGGAGGCGGGCTATGGCTACACCTTC. Encoded protein: CASSYSKEAGYGYTF. This sequence joins TRBV6-5 and TRBJ1-2; D call uncertain. There are 15 residues in the CDR3. The V end was cut by 0 bases, the J end by 4 bases, with 12 bases between. The germline V gene encodes CDR1 MNHEY and CDR2 SVGAGI.

The genes are TRBV5-1 and TRBJ1-1, with TRBD1 identical over 8 bases. Germline trimming cut 0 bases from V and 7 bases from J; bases unmatched to any gene: 11. CDR1 and CDR2 from the germline V gene are SGHRS and YFSETQ. This CDR3 is 16 amino acids long. The CDR3 spells CASSLVPGGGRGEAFF. The CDR3 coding sequence is TGCGCCAGCAGCTTGGTCCCAGGGGGCGGGAGGGGTGAAGCTTTCTTT.

V is TRBV27 and J is TRBJ2-7; the D gene could be TRBD1 or TRBD2 (5 bases each). Germline loops: CDR1 MNHEY, CDR2 SMNVEV (reference sequence). This CDR3 has 12 amino acids. V lost 3 bases, J lost 5 bases, and 8 bases lay in between. The CDR3 DNA sequence: TGTGCCAGCAGTTTTACGGGGCACGAGCAGTACTTC. It is translated as CASSFTGHEQYF.

V and J are TRBV20-1 and TRBJ2-5, with no clear D. V lost 7 bases, J lost 5 bases, and 11 bases lay in between. Germline V CDR1 and CDR2: DFQATT, SNEGSKA (reference sequence). The CDR3 contains 11 residues. The CDR3 DNA follows: TGCAGTGGCTGGGAAGGGGAGACCCAGTACTTC. Translated: CSGWEGETQYF.

In this sample, this clone turned up once. The V gene is TRBV9, the J gene TRBJ2-7; perhaps TRBD2 as D (5 bases). Germline V gene lookup returns CDR1 SGDLS and CDR2 YYNGEE. V was shortened by 0 bases and J by 0 bases, with 13 bases between the two germline ends. The CDR3 is 16 residues long. The chain's CDR3 is CASSVAQAAPSYEQYF. CDR3 DNA: TGTGCCAGCAGCGTAGCTCAAGCGGCCCCCTCCTACGAGCAGTACTTC.

CDR3 region: CASSPTGRGSEQYF. The CDR3 DNA is TGTGCCAGCAGCCCGACGGGCAGGGGCTCCGAGCAGTACTTC. The chain couples TRBV7-8 to TRBJ2-7; weak D call: TRBD1 (6 bases). The germline V and J ends were trimmed by 5 bases and 6 bases, with 17 bases remaining between them. The CDR3 runs 14 residues. CDR1 SGHVS and CDR2 FQNEAQ come from the germline V gene.

This chain's CDR3 is CASSVGQSPSYEQYF. The CDR3 DNA reads as TGTGCCAGCAGCGTAGGACAGAGTCCATCCTACGAGCAGTACTTC. V gene TRBV9 combines with J gene TRBJ2-7; tentatively, D is TRBD1 (5 bases). The CDR3 loop spans 15 amino acids. V was pared by 0 bases and J by 1 base, with 11 bases between. Germline lookup yields CDR1 SGDLS and CDR2 YYNGEE.

The rearrangement joins TRBV21-1 to TRBJ1-2; TRBD1 is the table's D call and was not checked against the DNA. TRBV21-1 constitutes a pseudogene. The length of the CDR3 is 16 residues. The CDR3 sequence: CASNLETEQGDYGYTF. The CDR3 region has the DNA TGTGCCAGCAACTTAGAGACAGAACAGGGCGATTATGGCTACACCTTC.

This sequence joins TRBV15 and TRBJ2-5; tentatively, D is TRBD1 (6 bases). This CDR3 spans 16 amino acids. CDR1 is LNHNV, CDR2 YYDKDF, per germline (reference sequence). V gave up 0 bases and J gave up 7 bases, with 18 bases separating them. CDR3 in DNA: TGTGCCACCAGCAGAGAGGACGGGGACACCCGAAGGACCCAGTACTTC. This translates into CATSREDGDTRRTQYF.

The gene calls are TRBV9 and TRBJ2-1; D is perhaps TRBD2 (6 bases). Germline V gene data show CDR1 as SGDLS and CDR2 as YYNGEE. The CDR3 sequence is 15 residues long. V lost 0 bases and J lost 3, with 10 bases in between. The CDR3 bases are TGTGCCAGCAGCGTAGTTTCTAGCGACTACAATGAGCAGTTCTTC. Protein sequence: CASSVVSSDYNEQFF. Variable domain in full (rest from reference TRBV9 and TRBJ2-1): DSGVTQTPKHLITATGQRVTLRCSPRSGDLSVYWYQQSLDQGLQFLIQYYNGEERAKGNILERFSAQQFPDLHSELNLSSLELGDSALYFCASSVVSSDYNEQFFGPGTRLTVL.

In the case of this clone: Other DNA sequences in this sample translate to the same CDR3. V usage is TRBV6-1 and J usage is TRBJ2-1; 7 bases match TRBD1. CDR3 length: 12 residues. Germline V gene data show CDR1 as MNHNS and CDR2 as SASEGT. V gave up 6 bases and J gave up 4 bases; unmatched junction bases: 0. The CDR3 nucleotides are TGTGCCAGCAGGGACAGGTACAATGAGCAGTTCTTC. Its translation: CASRDRYNEQFF.

The chain carries TRBV27 and TRBJ2-7, with TRBD2 matching 11 bases. Looked up from germline, CDR1 is MNHEY and CDR2 is SMNVEV (reference sequence). The length of the CDR3 is 17 residues. With 0 bases clipped from V and 3 bases from J, the junction kept 7 bases outside the gene matches. The chain's CDR3 is CASSLSRLAGGFYEQYF. The DNA of the CDR3 is TGTGCCAGCAGTTTATCGAGGCTAGCGGGAGGATTCTACGAGCAGTACTTC.